The next 13 T cell receptor beta chains were all read from a single sample in a study of response to subunit inactivated influenza vaccine. TCRdb re-derived calls from the RT-PCR reads in MiXCR, one entry per CDR3 protein. This sample has about 570,000 distinct CDR3 sequences, with about 11% found just once. This sample was also put to use in a study of T cells expressing NK-cell markers. That source adds: Beta-chain TCR cDNA was generated via 5'RACE template switching with UMIs.

Sequences were derived from PBMCs from blood, sampled on the day of vaccination. These receptors all come from a man aged 50-59 years who received an inactivated influenza vaccine.

The table lists this clonotype with many counts. This chain uses TRBV5-6 with TRBJ2-7, with 16 positions matching TRBD2. V was pared by 4 bases and J by 0 bases, with 10 bases of the junction left unmatched. Per the germline V gene, CDR1 is SGHDT and CDR2 is YYEEEE. The CDR3 runs to 19 residues. CDR3 in DNA: TGTGCCAGCAGCGGTGGGACTAGCGGGAGGGCCGAGAGCTCCTACGAGCAGTACTTC. Protein sequence: CASSGGTSGRAESSYEQYF. Variable domain in full (rest from reference TRBV5-6 and TRBJ2-7): DAGVTQSPTHLIKTRGQQVTLRCSPKSGHDTVSWYQQALGQGPQFIFQYYEEEERQRGNFPDRFSGHQFPNYSSELNVNALLLGDSALYLCASSGGTSGRAESSYEQYFGPGTRLTVT.

This clonotype was counted at least ten times. The V gene is TRBV5-1, the J gene TRBJ1-1; 9 bases are shared with TRBD1. The V and J ends lost 2 bases and 5 bases, in that order; junction bases with no gene match: 7. The CDR3 loop spans 15 amino acids. Germline V lookup: CDR1 SGHRS, CDR2 YFSETQ. The CDR3 DNA reads as TGCGCCAGCAGCTTCACAGGGGACAGGGCTACTGAAGCTTTCTTT. This encodes CASSFTGDRATEAFF.

The rearrangement links TRBV7-3 to TRBJ2-3; TRBD2 agrees at 7 bases. The V gene end was trimmed by 1 base and the J gene end by 6 bases; junction bases not matched to a gene: 7. Germline CDR1 is SGHTA and CDR2 is FQGTGA. This CDR3 spans 15 amino acids. In DNA form, the CDR3 reads TGTGCCAGCAGCTTAAGCGGCGGGAGATCTGATACGCAGTATTTT. Translation: CASSLSGGRSDTQYF.

This clonotype has more than one count but fewer than ten. The V gene is TRBV20-1, the J gene TRBJ2-7; D possibly corresponds to TRBD1 (6 bases). Trimming cost V 6 bases and J 2 bases, with 11 bases left between them. The CDR3 loop spans 12 amino acids. Germline lookup yields CDR1 DFQATT and CDR2 SNEGSKA (reference sequence). The CDR3 sequence: CSAIQGTYEQYF. CDR3 nucleotides: TGCAGTGCCATACAGGGCACCTACGAGCAGTACTTC.

In this sample, this clonotype turned up a few times. The CDR3: CASSSYRGETEAFF. In DNA, the CDR3 is TGTGCCAGCAGCTCTTACAGGGGAGAAACTGAAGCTTTCTTT. The chain is built from TRBV7-2 and TRBJ1-1; 7 bases fit TRBD1. The CDR3 runs to 14 residues. V shed 4 bases and J 5 bases; nucleotides not matched to a gene: 7. Germline CDR1 SGHTA, CDR2 FQGNSA.

This clonotype was picked up a small number of times. The chain links TRBV29-1 to TRBJ2-7, with 8 bases identical to TRBD1. CDR1 SQVTM and CDR2 ANQGSEA come from the germline V gene. The V and J ends lost 6 bases and 5 bases, in that order; junction bases with no gene match: 12. The CDR3 has 14 residues. The CDR3 is CSVGGGQGADEQYF. Written as DNA, the CDR3 is TGCAGCGTAGGAGGGGGGCAGGGGGCGGACGAGCAGTACTTC.

V gene TRBV4-2 combines with J gene TRBJ2-3, with 8 bases that match TRBD1. Germline CDR1 is LGHNA and CDR2 is YNFKEQ. The CDR3 has 15 residues. Germline trimming cut 1 base from V and 4 bases from J; bases unmatched to any gene: 4. The CDR3 bases are TGTGCCAGCAGCCAAGGAGGACAGGGTGCAGATACGCAGTATTTT. Translated: CASSQGGQGADTQYF.

The chain combines TRBV20-1 with TRBJ1-1; D may be TRBD1 (5 bases). V gave up 6 bases and J gave up 3 bases, with 17 bases separating them. The CDR3 is made up of 14 amino acids. Germline values: CDR1 DFQATT, CDR2 SNEGSKA (reference sequence). The CDR3 bases are TGCAGTGCCAAAGGCCAGGGCGCCTACACTGAAGCTTTCTTT. Translation: CSAKGQGAYTEAFF.

This clonotype was detected only a few times. The V call is TRBV28, the J call TRBJ2-7; 10 bases map to TRBD1. CDR1 and CDR2 (germline): MDHEN, SYDVKM. Trimming at V came to 2 bases and at J to 0 bases, leaving 10 bases not matched to a gene. The CDR3 extends over 18 amino acids. The CDR3 spells CASSLQPGQGSSSYEQYF. CDR3 coding DNA: TGTGCCAGCAGTTTACAGCCGGGACAGGGGTCTTCCTCCTACGAGCAGTACTTC.

The rearrangement joins TRBV5-1 to TRBJ2-6, with 8 bases fitting TRBD1. Per the germline V gene, CDR1 is SGHRS and CDR2 is YFSETQ. The CDR3 length is 17 residues. The ends lost 8 bases at V and 0 bases at J; junction bases unmatched: 10. The CDR3 region is CASSRTGQGSGANVLTF. The CDR3 bases are TGCGCCAGTTCTCGGACAGGGCAGGGCTCTGGGGCCAACGTCCTGACTTTC. Drawing the rest from reference TRBV5-1 and TRBJ2-6, the complete variable domain is KAGVTQTPRYLIKTRGQQVTLSCSPISGHRSVSWYQQTPGQGLQFLFEYFSETQRNKGNFPGRFSGRQFSNSRSEMNVSTLELGDSALYLCASSRTGQGSGANVLTFGAGSRLTVL.

The gene calls are TRBV14 and TRBJ1-2; 7 nucleotides match TRBD1. This CDR3 region has 14 residues. The junction had 7 bases not matched to a gene; V was cut back by 5 bases and J by 4 bases. From germline, CDR1 is SGHDN and CDR2 FVKESK. The CDR3 protein is CASSSRDSFYGYTF. The CDR3 DNA reads as TGTGCCAGCAGCTCCCGGGACAGCTTCTATGGCTACACCTTC.

This clonotype was detected only a few times. This chain connects TRBV29-1 to TRBJ2-1, with 8 positions matching TRBD1. Germline loops: CDR1 SQVTM, CDR2 ANQGSEA. V lost 1 base and J lost 4; bases outside the gene matches: 6. The CDR3 has 15 residues. CDR3 bases: TGCAGCGTTGAAGGCTTACAGGGGGTTTACAATGAGCAGTTCTTC. The encoded protein is CSVEGLQGVYNEQFF.

This clonotype was counted between two and nine times. V and J are TRBV7-2 and TRBJ2-1, with TRBD2 matching 8 bases. Trimming at V came to 5 bases and at J to 9 bases, leaving 9 bases not matched to a gene. Germline CDR1 reads SGHTA; CDR2 reads FQGNSA. This CDR3 spans 14 amino acids. The CDR3 protein is CASSKQRETSEQFF. Here the CDR3 DNA reads TGTGCCAGCAGCAAACAGCGGGAGACAAGTGAGCAGTTCTTC.